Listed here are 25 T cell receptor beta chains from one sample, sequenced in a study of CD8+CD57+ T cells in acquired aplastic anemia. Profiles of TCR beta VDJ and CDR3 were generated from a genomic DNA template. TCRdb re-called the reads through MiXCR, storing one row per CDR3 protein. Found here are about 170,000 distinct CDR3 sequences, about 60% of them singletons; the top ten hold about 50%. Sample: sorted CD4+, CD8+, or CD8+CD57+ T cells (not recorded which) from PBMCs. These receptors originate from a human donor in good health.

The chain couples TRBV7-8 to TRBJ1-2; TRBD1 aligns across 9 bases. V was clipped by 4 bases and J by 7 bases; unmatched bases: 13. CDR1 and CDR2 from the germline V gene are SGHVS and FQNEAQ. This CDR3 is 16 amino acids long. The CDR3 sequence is CASSSPTGGTEAGYTF. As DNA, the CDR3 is TGTGCCAGCAGCTCCCCGACAGGGGGGACTGAAGCTGGCTACACCTTC.

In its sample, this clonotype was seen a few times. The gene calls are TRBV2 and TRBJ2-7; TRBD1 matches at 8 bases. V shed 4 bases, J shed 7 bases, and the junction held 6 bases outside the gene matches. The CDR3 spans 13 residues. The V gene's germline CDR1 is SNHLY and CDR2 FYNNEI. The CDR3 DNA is TGTGCCAGCAGTGGGGACAGGATGGGGGAGCAGTACTTC. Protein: CASSGDRMGEQYF.

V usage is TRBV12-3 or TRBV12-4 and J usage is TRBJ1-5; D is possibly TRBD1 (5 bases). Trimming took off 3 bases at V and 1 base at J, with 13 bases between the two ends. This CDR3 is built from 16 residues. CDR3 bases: TGTGCCAGCAGTTTGAGACAGTACGGGAGCAATCAGCCCCAGCATTTT. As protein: CASSLRQYGSNQPQHF.

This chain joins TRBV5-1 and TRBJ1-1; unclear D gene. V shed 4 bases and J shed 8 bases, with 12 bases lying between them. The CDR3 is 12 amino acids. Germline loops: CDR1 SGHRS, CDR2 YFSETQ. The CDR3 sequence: CASSQGNLEAFF. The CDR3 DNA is TGCGCCAGCAGCCAAGGGAACCTAGAAGCTTTCTTT. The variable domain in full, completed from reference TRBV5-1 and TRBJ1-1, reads KAGVTQTPRYLIKTRGQQVTLSCSPISGHRSVSWYQQTPGQGLQFLFEYFSETQRNKGNFPGRFSGRQFSNSRSEMNVSTLELGDSALYLCASSQGNLEAFFGQGTRLTVV.

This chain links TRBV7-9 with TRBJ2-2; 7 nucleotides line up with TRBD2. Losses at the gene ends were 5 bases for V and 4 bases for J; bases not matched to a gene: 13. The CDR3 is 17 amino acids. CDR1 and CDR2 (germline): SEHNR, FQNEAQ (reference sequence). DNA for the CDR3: TGTGCCAGCAGCCCAGCCTACCTACGCGGGGGCACCGGGGAGCTGTTTTTT. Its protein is CASSPAYLRGGTGELFF.

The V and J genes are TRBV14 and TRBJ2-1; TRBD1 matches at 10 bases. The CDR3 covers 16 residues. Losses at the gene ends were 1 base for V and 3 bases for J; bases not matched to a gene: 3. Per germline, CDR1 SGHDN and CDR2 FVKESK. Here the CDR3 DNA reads TGTGCCAGCAGCCAAGTTAGGGACAGGGGCTACAATGAGCAGTTCTTC. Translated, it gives CASSQVRDRGYNEQFF.

CDR3 coding DNA: TGTGCCAGCAGCCAAGGAAGAGGGGTCCTGAACACTGAAGCTTTCTTT. Protein product: CASSQGRGVLNTEAFF. The V call is TRBV25-1, the J call TRBJ1-1, with D possibly TRBD1 on 5 matching bases. This CDR3 has 16 amino acids. CDR1 is MGHDK and CDR2 is SYGVNS in the germline V gene. Trimming cost V 6 bases and J 0 bases, with 17 bases left between them.

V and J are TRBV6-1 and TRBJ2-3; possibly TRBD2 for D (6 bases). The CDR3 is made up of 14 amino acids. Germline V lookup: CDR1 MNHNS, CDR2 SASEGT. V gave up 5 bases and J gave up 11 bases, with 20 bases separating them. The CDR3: CASSSSAGINEQYF. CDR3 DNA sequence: TGTGCCAGCAGTTCCTCCGCGGGGATTAATGAGCAGTATTTT.

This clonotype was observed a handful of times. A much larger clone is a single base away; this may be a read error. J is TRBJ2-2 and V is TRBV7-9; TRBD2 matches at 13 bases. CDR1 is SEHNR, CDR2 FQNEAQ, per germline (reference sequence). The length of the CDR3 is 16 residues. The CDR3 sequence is CASSKLAGGLTGELVF. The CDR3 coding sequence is TGTGCCAGCAGTAAACTAGCGGGAGGGCTAACCGGGGAGCTGGTTTTT.

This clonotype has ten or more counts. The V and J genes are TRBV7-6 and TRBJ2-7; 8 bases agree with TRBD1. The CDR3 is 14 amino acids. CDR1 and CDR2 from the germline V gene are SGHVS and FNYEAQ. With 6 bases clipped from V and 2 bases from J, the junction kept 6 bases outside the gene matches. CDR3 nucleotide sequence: TGTGCCAGCAGGCCGGGACAGGAGACCTACGAGCAGTACTTC. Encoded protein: CASRPGQETYEQYF.

The CDR3 bases are TGTGCCAGCAGCTTATCGGGCGGGGGGCTCTACAATGAGCAGTTCTTC. Translation gives CASSLSGGGLYNEQFF. The V call is TRBV7-2, the J call TRBJ2-1, with 8 bases that match TRBD2. With 2 bases clipped from V and 3 bases from J, the junction kept 6 bases outside the gene matches. CDR1 is SGHTA and CDR2 is FQGNSA in the germline V gene. The CDR3 loop spans 16 amino acids.

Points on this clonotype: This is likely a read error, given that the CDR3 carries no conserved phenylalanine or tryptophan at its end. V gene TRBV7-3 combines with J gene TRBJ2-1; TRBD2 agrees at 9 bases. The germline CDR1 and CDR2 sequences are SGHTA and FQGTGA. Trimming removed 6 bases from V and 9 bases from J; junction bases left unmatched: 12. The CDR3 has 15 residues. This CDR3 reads CASRLEAGGVPEQFS. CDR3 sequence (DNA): TGTGCCAGCAGATTAGAAGCGGGAGGCGTTCCTGAGCAGTTCTCC.

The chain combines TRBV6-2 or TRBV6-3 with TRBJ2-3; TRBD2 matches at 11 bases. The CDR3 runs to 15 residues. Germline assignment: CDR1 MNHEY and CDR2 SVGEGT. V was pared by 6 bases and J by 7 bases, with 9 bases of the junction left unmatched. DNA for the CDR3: TGTGCCAGCAGCCAATTAGCGGGGGGGGTGAATACGCAGTATTTT. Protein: CASSQLAGGVNTQYF.

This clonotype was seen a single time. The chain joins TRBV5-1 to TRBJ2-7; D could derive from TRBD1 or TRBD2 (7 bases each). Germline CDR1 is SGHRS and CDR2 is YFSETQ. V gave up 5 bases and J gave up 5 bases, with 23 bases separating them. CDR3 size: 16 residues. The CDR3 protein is CASSQVRGGAQNEQYF. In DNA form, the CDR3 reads TGCGCCAGCAGTCAAGTCAGGGGGGGCGCTCAGAACGAGCAGTACTTC. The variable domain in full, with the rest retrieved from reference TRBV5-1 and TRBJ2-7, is KAGVTQTPRYLIKTRGQQVTLSCSPISGHRSVSWYQQTPGQGLQFLFEYFSETQRNKGNFPGRFSGRQFSNSRSEMNVSTLELGDSALYLCASSQVRGGAQNEQYFGPGTRLTVT.

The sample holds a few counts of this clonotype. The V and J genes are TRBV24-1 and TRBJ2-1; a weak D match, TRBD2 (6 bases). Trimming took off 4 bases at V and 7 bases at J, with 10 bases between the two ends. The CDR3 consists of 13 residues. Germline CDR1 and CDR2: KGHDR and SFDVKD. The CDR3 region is CATSDGSRNEQFF. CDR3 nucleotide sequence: TGTGCCACCAGTGACGGGAGCCGGAATGAGCAGTTCTTC.

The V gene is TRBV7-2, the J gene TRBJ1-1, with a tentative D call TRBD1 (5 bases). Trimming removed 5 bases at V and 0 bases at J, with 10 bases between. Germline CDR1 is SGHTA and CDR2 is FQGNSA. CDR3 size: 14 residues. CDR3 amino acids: CASSNGHVNTEAFF. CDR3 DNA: TGTGCCAGCAGCAACGGACACGTGAACACTGAAGCTTTCTTT.

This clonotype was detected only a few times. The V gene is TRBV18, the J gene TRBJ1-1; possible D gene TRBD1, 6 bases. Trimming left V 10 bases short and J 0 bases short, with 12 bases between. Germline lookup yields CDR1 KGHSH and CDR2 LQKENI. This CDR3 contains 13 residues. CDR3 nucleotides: TGTGCCACCGAAACAGGGTTGAACACTGAAGCTTTCTTT. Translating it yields CATETGLNTEAFF.

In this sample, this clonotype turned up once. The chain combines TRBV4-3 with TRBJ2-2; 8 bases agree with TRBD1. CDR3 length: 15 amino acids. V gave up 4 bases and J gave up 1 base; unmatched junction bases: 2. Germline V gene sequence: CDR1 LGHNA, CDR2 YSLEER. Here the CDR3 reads CASSLTGVNTGELFF. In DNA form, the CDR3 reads TGCGCCAGCAGCCTGACAGGGGTGAACACCGGGGAGCTGTTTTTT.

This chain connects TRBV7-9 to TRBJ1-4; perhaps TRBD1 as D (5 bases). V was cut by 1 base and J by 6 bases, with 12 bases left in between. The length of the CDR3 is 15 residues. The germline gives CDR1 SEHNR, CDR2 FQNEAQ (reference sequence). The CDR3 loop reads CASSLGGVRYEKLFF. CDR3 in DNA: TGTGCCAGCAGCTTAGGGGGCGTCAGGTATGAAAAACTGTTTTTT.

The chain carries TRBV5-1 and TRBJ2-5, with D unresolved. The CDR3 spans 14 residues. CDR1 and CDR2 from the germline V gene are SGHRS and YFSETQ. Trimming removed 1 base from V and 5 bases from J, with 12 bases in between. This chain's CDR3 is CASSLNGWRETQYF. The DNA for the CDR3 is TGCGCCAGCAGCTTGAACGGGTGGCGGGAGACCCAGTACTTC. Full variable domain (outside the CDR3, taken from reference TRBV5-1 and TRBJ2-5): KAGVTQTPRYLIKTRGQQVTLSCSPISGHRSVSWYQQTPGQGLQFLFEYFSETQRNKGNFPGRFSGRQFSNSRSEMNVSTLELGDSALYLCASSLNGWRETQYFGPGTRLLVL.

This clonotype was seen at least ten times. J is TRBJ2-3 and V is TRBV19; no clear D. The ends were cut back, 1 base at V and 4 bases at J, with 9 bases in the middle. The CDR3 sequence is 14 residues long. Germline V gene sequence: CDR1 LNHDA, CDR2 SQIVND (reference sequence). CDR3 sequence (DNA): TGTGCCAGTAGTATAGCGGATGCCTCAGATACGCAGTATTTT. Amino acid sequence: CASSIADASDTQYF.

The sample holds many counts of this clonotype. CDR3: CSAPAPSDTEAFF. The CDR3 nucleotides read TGCAGTGCTCCGGCCCCTTCGGACACTGAAGCTTTCTTT. This chain joins TRBV20-1 and TRBJ1-1; D is unclear. The germline CDR1 and CDR2 sequences are DFQATT and SNEGSKA (reference sequence). This CDR3 spans 13 amino acids. The V end was cut by 5 bases, the J end by 3 bases, with 13 bases between.

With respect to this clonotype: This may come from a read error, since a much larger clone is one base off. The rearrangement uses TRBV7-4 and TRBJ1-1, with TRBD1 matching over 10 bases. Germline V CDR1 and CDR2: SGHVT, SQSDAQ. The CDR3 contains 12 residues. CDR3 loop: CACSSQGQGAFF. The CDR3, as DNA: TGTGCCTGCAGTTCACAGGGACAGGGGGCTTTCTTT.

The chain's CDR3 is CASSLYLGDTQYF. The CDR3 DNA follows: TGTGCCAGCAGCCTTTATCTTGGGGATACGCAGTATTTT. The chain employs TRBV7-3 and TRBJ2-3; D gene ambiguous. Trimming left V 5 bases short and J 6 bases short, with 12 bases between. The CDR3 contains 13 residues. In germline, CDR1 is SGHTA, CDR2 FQGTGA.

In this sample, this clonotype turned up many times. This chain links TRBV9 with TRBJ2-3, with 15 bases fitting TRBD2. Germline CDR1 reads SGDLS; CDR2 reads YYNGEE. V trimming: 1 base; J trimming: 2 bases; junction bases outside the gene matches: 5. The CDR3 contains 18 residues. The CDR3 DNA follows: TGTGCCAGCAGCGTAAGTGGACTAGCGGGAGGGCCCACAGATACGCAGTATTTT. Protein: CASSVSGLAGGPTDTQYF.